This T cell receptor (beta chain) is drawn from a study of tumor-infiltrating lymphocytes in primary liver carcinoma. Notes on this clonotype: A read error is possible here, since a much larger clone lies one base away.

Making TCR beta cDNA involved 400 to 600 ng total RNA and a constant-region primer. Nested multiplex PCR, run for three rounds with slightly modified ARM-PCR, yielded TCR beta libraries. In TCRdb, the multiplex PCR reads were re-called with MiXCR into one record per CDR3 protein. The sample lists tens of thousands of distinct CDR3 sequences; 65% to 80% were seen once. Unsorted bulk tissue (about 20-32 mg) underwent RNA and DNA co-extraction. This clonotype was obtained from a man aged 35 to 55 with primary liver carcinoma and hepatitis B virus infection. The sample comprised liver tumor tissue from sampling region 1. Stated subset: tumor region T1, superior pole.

The CDR3 DNA reads as TGTGCCTGGAGTGTCGGCGGGAGTTCCTACAATGAGCAGTTATTC. It specifies CAWSVGGSSYNEQLF. This chain connects TRBV30 to TRBJ2-1, with 7 bases identical to TRBD2. Germline CDR1 reads GTSNPN; CDR2 reads SVGIG (reference sequence). The CDR3 is 15 amino acids.